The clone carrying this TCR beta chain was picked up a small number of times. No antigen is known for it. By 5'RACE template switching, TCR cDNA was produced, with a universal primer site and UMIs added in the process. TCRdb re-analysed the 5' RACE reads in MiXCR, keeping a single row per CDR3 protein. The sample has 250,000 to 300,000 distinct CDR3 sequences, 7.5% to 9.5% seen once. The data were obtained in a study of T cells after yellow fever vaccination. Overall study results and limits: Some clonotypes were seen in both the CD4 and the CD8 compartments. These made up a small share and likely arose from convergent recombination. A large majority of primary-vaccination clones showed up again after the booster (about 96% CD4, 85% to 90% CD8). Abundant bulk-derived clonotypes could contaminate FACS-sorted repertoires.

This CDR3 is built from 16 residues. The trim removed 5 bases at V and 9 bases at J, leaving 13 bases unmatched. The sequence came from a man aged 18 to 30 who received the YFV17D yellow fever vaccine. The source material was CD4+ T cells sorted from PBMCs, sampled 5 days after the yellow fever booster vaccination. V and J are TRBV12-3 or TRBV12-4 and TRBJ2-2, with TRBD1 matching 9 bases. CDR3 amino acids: CASSLGQGRVSRELFF. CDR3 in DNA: TGTGCCAGCAGTCTCGGACAGGGGAGGGTGTCGAGGGAGCTGTTTTTT.